The present entry profiles one TCR beta chain with its context. Its recognized antigen is unknown. Base qualities are missing; no much larger clone stands one base away. This record comes from a study of blood T cell repertoires in COVID-19 (TCRdb year 2020). Regarding the study in general: Samples covering the acute and convalescent phases of COVID-19 were provided by collaborators in the United States, Italy and Spain. The prospective study material was composed of cDNA or gDNA derived from T cells, B-cell-depleted T cells, or PBMCs. Where HLA class I and class II types were available, the types were taken from metadata supplied by the sample provider, not from assay-based typing. The repertoires were released in a freely available public database meant as a resource for research on the immune response to SARS-CoV-2. Samples were obtained from the ongoing ImmuneRACE study (first 160 participants) and from over a thousand subjects provided by 6 global collaborators. Nearly every sample came with metadata listing a de-identified subject ID, COVID-19 status, age in years and sex. Subjects who had been exposed to COVID-19, were actively infected with it, or had recovered from it provided the deeply sampled blood TCRbeta repertoires that made up the dataset.

Points the paper makes about the study in general: The quantity of clinical and demographic metadata differed by source and by participant and was supplied without curation.

In the prospective study, participants were roughly 18 to 100 years old, resided in 24 geographic areas of the United States, and were enrolled through a virtual design. In the prospective study, cohorts were assigned on the basis of participant-reported clinical history obtained from a screening survey and a study questionnaire. ImmuneRACE Cohort 3 recovered participants were defined by two consecutive negative NP/OP PCR tests, healthcare professional clearance, or symptom resolution. Each participant in the prospective study had whole blood, serum and a nasopharyngeal or oropharyngeal swab collected by mobile phlebotomists. Prospective study participants could optionally give additional blood draws and questionnaires over a roughly 2-month period. Before DNA extraction, prospective study blood samples were shipped either frozen or at room temperature. TCRbeta CDR3 regions were amplified from genomic DNA using the immunoSEQ Assay, a bias-controlled multiplex PCR. The study's processing was this. Within the assay, amplification of reference gene primers was used to estimate how many nucleated cells each sample contained. To quantify the absolute abundance of each unique TCRbeta CDR3 rearrangement, sequence reads were collapsed and filtered. Productive Simpson clonality was computed per sample as the square root of Simpson's diversity index over productive rearrangements. Held by TCRdb, this immuneACCESS table contains in-frame sequences only and omits some clones. Under half of the omission traces to an unresolved V gene where checked; the cause of the rest is unknown. Clone size and V and J calls were adopted from that table, with D and trimming inferred from the DNA. Counted in this sample were some 250,000 clones; roughly 91% of them appeared once. The ten largest clones take up 8.8% of the sample.

The specimen sequenced was PBMCs or T cells enriched from blood (not recorded which). The receptor's source is a man aged 35 to 55 who had recovered from COVID-19.

The nucleotides read TGTGCCAGCAGTTACGGGACTAGCGGAGAGAAGTTCTTC. This is translated as CASSYGTSGEKFF. The rearranged chain carries TRBV27 and TRBJ2-1, with 11 bases matching TRBD2. CDR1 and CDR2 were assigned from the germline V gene (reference sequence) as MNHEY and SMNVEV. The V end gives up 4 bases and the J end 14 bases, leaving 7 bases in the junction not matched to a gene. Spanning cysteine to phenylalanine, the CDR3 consists of 13 amino acids. Here the CDR3 DNA is all that survives: 39 bases in frame from base 1.